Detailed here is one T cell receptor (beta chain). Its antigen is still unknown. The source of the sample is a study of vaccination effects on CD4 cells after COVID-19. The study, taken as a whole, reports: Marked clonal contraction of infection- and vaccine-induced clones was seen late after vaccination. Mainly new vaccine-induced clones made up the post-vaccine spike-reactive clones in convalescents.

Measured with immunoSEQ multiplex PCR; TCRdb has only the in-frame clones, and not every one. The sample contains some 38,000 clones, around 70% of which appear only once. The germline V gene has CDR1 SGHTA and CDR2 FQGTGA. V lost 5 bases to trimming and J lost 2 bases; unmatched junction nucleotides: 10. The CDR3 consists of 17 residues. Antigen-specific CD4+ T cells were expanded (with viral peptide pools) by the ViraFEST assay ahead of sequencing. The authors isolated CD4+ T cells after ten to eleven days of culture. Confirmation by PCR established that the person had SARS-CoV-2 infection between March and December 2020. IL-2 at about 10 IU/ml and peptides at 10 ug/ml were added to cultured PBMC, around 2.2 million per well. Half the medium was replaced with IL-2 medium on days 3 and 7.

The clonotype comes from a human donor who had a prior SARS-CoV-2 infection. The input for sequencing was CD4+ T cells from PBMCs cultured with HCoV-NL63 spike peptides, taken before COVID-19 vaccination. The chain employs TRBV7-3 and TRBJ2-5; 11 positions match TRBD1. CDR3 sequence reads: CASSPQAGTGGQETQYF. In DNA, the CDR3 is TGTGCCAGCAGCCCTCAAGCCGGGACAGGGGGGCAAGAGACCCAGTACTTC.